Below, 17 T cell receptor beta chains from the same sample are listed, as sequenced in a study of spatial heterogeneity in lung cancer. Findings and limits, study-wide: How many expanded intratumoral alpha and beta TCRs were present tracked the tumor mutation count, which was a count of nonsynonymous mutations.

TCRdb analysed the 5' RACE reads with MiXCR anew, one entry per CDR3 protein. The sample lists about 27,000 distinct CDR3 sequences, approximately 7% seen once, with approximately 23% in the top ten. Time point in this sample: sample taken at primary tumor resection. No antigen has been identified for these receptors. Sample: lung tumor tissue, taken at surgery. The receptors were gathered from a male donor with early-stage non-small cell lung cancer.

In this sample, this clonotype turned up many times. This sequence joins TRBV3-1 and TRBJ2-1; D unresolved. V lost 5 bases to trimming and J lost 7 bases, with 6 bases between them. CDR1 and CDR2 from the germline V gene are LGHDT and YNNKEL (reference sequence). The CDR3 runs to 11 residues. CDR3 nucleotides: TGTGCCAGCAGCTTACGAAATGAGCAGTTCTTC. Amino acids: CASSLRNEQFF.

This clonotype was counted at least ten times. V is TRBV5-1 and J is TRBJ1-1, with unresolved D. CDR1 is SGHRS, CDR2 YFSETQ, per germline. The CDR3 loop spans 14 amino acids. Trimming removed 1 base at V and 0 bases at J, with 7 bases between. This CDR3 reads CASSLSALNTEAFF. In DNA, the CDR3 is TGCGCCAGCAGCTTGTCGGCGCTGAACACTGAAGCTTTCTTT.

This clonotype was detected ten times or more. The V call is TRBV2, the J call TRBJ1-6; unclear D gene. Germline V gene sequence: CDR1 SNHLY, CDR2 FYNNEI. V gave up 6 bases and J gave up 8 bases, with 17 bases separating them. This CDR3 region has 15 residues. This CDR3 reads CASSPIGGLDSPLHF. The CDR3 region has the DNA TGTGCCAGCAGCCCTATAGGAGGACTTGATTCACCCCTCCACTTT.

This clonotype was counted between two and nine times. V is TRBV28 and J is TRBJ1-5, with 9 bases fitting TRBD1. Germline assignment: CDR1 MDHEN and CDR2 SYDVKM. The CDR3 has 14 residues. CDR3 coding DNA: TGTGCTTCGGTGGGACAGGGTCGCGATCAGCCCCAGCATTTT. Its protein product is CASVGQGRDQPQHF.

The table lists this clonotype with a few counts. This chain joins TRBV2 and TRBJ1-2; D not resolved. CDR1 and CDR2 (germline): SNHLY, FYNNEI. CDR3 length: 11 residues. V was trimmed by 6 bases and J by 7 bases, leaving 9 bases between them. The CDR3 loop reads CASRYSGGYTF. The DNA of the CDR3 is TGTGCCAGCAGGTATTCGGGTGGCTACACCTTC.

The table lists this clonotype with a few counts. The chain carries TRBV29-1 and TRBJ1-1; the D is unclear. CDR1 and CDR2 from the germline V gene are SQVTM and ANQGSEA. The CDR3 covers 13 residues. The V gene lost 1 base and the J gene lost 0 bases, with 6 bases spanning the gap. The CDR3 region is CSVEVSVNTEAFF. The CDR3 DNA follows: TGCAGCGTTGAAGTTTCGGTGAACACTGAAGCTTTCTTT.

This clonotype was counted many times. The rearrangement links TRBV20-1 to TRBJ1-4; D not certain. Germline values: CDR1 DFQATT, CDR2 SNEGSKA (reference sequence). The CDR3 runs to 11 residues. V lost 3 bases to trimming and J lost 8 bases, with 7 bases between them. The CDR3 coding sequence is TGCAGTGCTAGTCCCACGGAAAAACTGTTTTTT. This encodes CSASPTEKLFF.

In this sample, this clonotype turned up many times. This chain joins TRBV28 and TRBJ2-1; possibly TRBD1 for D (6 bases). In germline, CDR1 is MDHEN, CDR2 SYDVKM. The CDR3 runs 13 residues. V was cut by 6 bases and J by 9 bases, with 15 bases left in between. CDR3: CASRRQAIAEQFF. The CDR3 nucleotides read TGTGCCAGCAGGAGACAGGCCATCGCTGAGCAGTTCTTC.

This clonotype was detected many times. The chain links TRBV4-1 to TRBJ2-7; D might be TRBD2 (5 bases). Looked up from germline, CDR1 is MGHRA and CDR2 is YSYEKL. V was clipped by 0 bases and J by 9 bases, with 21 bases between them. The CDR3 has 16 amino acids. CDR3 DNA: TGCGCCAGCAGCCAAGATTGGTACCAGAGCGCCCGGGGGCAGTACTTC. Its translation is CASSQDWYQSARGQYF.

The chain uses TRBV10-3 and TRBJ1-2; D gene ambiguous. The V and J ends lost 10 bases and 2 bases respectively, with 11 bases between them. CDR1 is ENHRY, CDR2 SYGVKD, per germline. This CDR3 has 12 amino acids. The CDR3 here is CASQLDNYGYTF. CDR3 nucleotides: TGTGCCAGCCAGCTGGACAACTATGGCTACACCTTC.

This clonotype showed up just a few times. The gene calls are TRBV7-9 and TRBJ2-3, with 9 bases lining up with TRBD1. The CDR3 spans 14 residues. J was trimmed by 1 base and V by 4 bases; bases with no gene match: 0. Germline CDR1 reads SEHNR; CDR2 reads FQNEAQ (reference sequence). In DNA form, the CDR3 reads TGTGCCAGCAGCTGGACAGGGGGCACAGATACGCAGTATTTT. Translated: CASSWTGGTDTQYF.

This clonotype has at least ten counts. The chain is built from TRBV11-1 and TRBJ2-5; 7 bases match TRBD1. This CDR3 comprises 15 residues. Per the germline V gene, CDR1 is SGHAT and CDR2 is FQDESV (reference sequence). With 5 bases clipped from V and 2 bases from J, the junction kept 8 bases outside the gene matches. CDR3 sequence reads: CASSLGTARQETQYF. CDR3 DNA sequence: TGTGCCAGCAGCCTTGGGACAGCAAGACAAGAGACCCAGTACTTC.

This clonotype was counted ten times or more. The CDR3 reads CASSPDLAAGNTIYF. The CDR3 nucleotides read TGTGCCAGCAGTCCCGACCTCGCAGCTGGAAACACCATATATTTT. The V call is TRBV2, the J call TRBJ1-3; D is unresolved. V shed 5 bases and J shed 2 bases, with 13 bases lying between them. This CDR3 spans 15 amino acids. The germline gives CDR1 SNHLY, CDR2 FYNNEI.

At least ten counts were recorded for this clonotype. The V and J genes are TRBV6-5 and TRBJ2-1, with 10 nucleotides matching TRBD2. Germline assignment: CDR1 MNHEY and CDR2 SVGAGI. The V gene end was trimmed by 4 bases and the J gene end by 2 bases; junction bases not matched to a gene: 2. The CDR3 is 15 amino acids. CDR3 region: CASSSLAGAYNEQFF. CDR3 DNA: TGTGCCAGCAGTTCTCTAGCGGGGGCCTACAATGAGCAGTTCTTC.

This clonotype occurred a few times. V gene TRBV20-1 combines with J gene TRBJ2-3, with 7 positions matching TRBD2. Per germline, CDR1 DFQATT and CDR2 SNEGSKA (reference sequence). This CDR3 spans 14 amino acids. V trimming: 6 bases; J trimming: 4 bases; junction bases outside the gene matches: 10. This CDR3 is CSAQGGYRADTQYF. In DNA form, the CDR3 reads TGCAGTGCGCAGGGAGGGTACCGGGCAGATACGCAGTATTTT.

This clonotype was observed at least ten times. V and J are TRBV9 and TRBJ2-5; 9 nucleotides match TRBD1. From germline, CDR1 is SGDLS and CDR2 YYNGEE. The CDR3 contains 16 residues. V shed 4 bases, J shed 1 base, and the junction held 8 bases outside the gene matches. The CDR3 loop is CASSPPTGGLQETQYF. The CDR3 region has the DNA TGTGCCAGCAGCCCTCCGACAGGGGGACTCCAAGAGACCCAGTACTTC. Drawing the rest from reference TRBV9 and TRBJ2-5, the complete variable domain is DSGVTQTPKHLITATGQRVTLRCSPRSGDLSVYWYQQSLDQGLQFLIQYYNGEERAKGNILERFSAQQFPDLHSELNLSSLELGDSALYFCASSPPTGGLQETQYFGPGTRLLVL.

Many counts were recorded for this clonotype. This rearrangement joins TRBV20-1 to TRBJ1-6; D is uncertain. V dropped 4 bases and J dropped 7 bases, with 11 bases sitting between them. This CDR3 is built from 13 residues. Per the germline V gene, CDR1 is DFQATT and CDR2 is SNEGSKA (reference sequence). As DNA, the CDR3 is TGCAGTGCTATCGAGGACGGGAATTCACCCCTCCACTTT. It translates to CSAIEDGNSPLHF.